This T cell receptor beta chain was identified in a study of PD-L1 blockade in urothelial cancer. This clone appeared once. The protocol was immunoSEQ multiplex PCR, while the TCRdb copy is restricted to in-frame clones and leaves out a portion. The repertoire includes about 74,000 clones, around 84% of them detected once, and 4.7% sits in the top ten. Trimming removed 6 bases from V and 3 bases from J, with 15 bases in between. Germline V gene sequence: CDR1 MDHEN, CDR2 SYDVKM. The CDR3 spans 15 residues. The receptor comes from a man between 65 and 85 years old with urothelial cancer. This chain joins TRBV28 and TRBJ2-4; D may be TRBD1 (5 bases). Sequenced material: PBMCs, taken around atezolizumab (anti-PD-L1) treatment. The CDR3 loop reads CASSLSQGGKNIQYF. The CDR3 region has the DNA TGTGCCAGCAGCCTGAGCCAGGGTGGCAAAAACATTCAGTACTTC.